Sequencing of this TCR beta chain was carried out in a study of blood T cell repertoires in COVID-19. About the study: Samples representing acute and convalescent COVID-19 were sourced from the United States, Italy and Spain. PBMCs, B-cell-depleted T cells, or T cells provided the cDNA or gDNA that made up the material.

Produced via immunoSEQ multiplex PCR; TCRdb's table is partial and in-frame only. This table holds 150,000 to 200,000 clones, roughly 84% found once. Adults between roughly 18 and 95 years of age took part from 24 US areas. Participant-given clinical history determined each cohort assignment. There are 14 residues in the CDR3. Germline V gene lookup returns CDR1 GTSNPN and CDR2 SVGIG (reference sequence). Trimming removed 3 bases at V and 8 bases at J, with 19 bases between. The chain carries TRBV30 and TRBJ1-2; possible D gene TRBD1, 6 bases. Sequenced sample: PBMCs or T cells enriched from blood (not recorded which). The sequence derives from a woman aged 25 to 39 who had been exposed to COVID-19. The CDR3 DNA is TGTGCCTGGAGGTTCGGGGGGGCTGATGGAGGCTACACCTTC. Its protein is CAWRFGGADGGYTF.